This is a list of T cell receptor beta chains from one sample in a study of identical twins. TCRdb re-derived calls from the 5' RACE reads in MiXCR, one entry per CDR3 protein. The sample lists some 1,600,000 distinct CDR3 sequences, more than 30% occurring once. The source material was cord blood. Receptor source: a newborn girl in good health. Both conserved end residues are part of each CDR3. Each record gives: CDR3 DNA, CDR3 protein, D gene, clone size, V gene, J gene. D genes are given only for firm matches. Size values are once, few and many counts, or a class for expanded clones, and some rows have none.

cdr3_nt: TGTGCCAGCAGTTTATTCTCCTACGAGCAGTTCTTC
cdr3_aa: CASSLFSYEQFF
d_call: .
clone_size: few
v_call: TRBV28
j_call: TRBJ2-1

cdr3_nt: TGTGCCACCGGGACCGGAGGAAACACCATATATTTT
cdr3_aa: CATGTGGNTIYF
d_call: .
clone_size: .
v_call: TRBV10-3
j_call: TRBJ1-3

cdr3_nt: TGTGCCAGCAGCTTAGTTCTCCGACAGAACACTGAAGCTTTCTTT
cdr3_aa: CASSLVLRQNTEAFF
d_call: .
clone_size: few
v_call: TRBV7-2
j_call: TRBJ1-1

cdr3_nt: TGCAGTGCTAGAGACCTACTAAGCTCCTATAATTCACCCCTCCACTTT
cdr3_aa: CSARDLLSSYNSPLHF
d_call: .
clone_size: .
v_call: TRBV20-1
j_call: TRBJ1-6

cdr3_nt: TGTGCCAGCAGCCAAGATCTGGGACTAGCGGGGAACTACGAGCAGTACTTC
cdr3_aa: CASSQDLGLAGNYEQYF
d_call: TRBD2
clone_size: few
v_call: TRBV3-1
j_call: TRBJ2-7

cdr3_nt: TGCGCGGGACGAACTAATGAAAAACTGTTTTTT
cdr3_aa: CAGRTNEKLFF
d_call: .
clone_size: few
v_call: TRBV20-1
j_call: TRBJ1-4

cdr3_nt: TGCAGTGCTAGAGAGGGGTATCAGCCCCAGCATTTT
cdr3_aa: CSAREGYQPQHF
d_call: .
clone_size: many
v_call: TRBV20-1
j_call: TRBJ1-5

cdr3_nt: TGTGCCAGCAGCCCCGGACCTTTTAAAGATGAGCAGTTCTTC
cdr3_aa: CASSPGPFKDEQFF
d_call: .
clone_size: few
v_call: TRBV7-2
j_call: TRBJ2-1

cdr3_nt: TGTGCCAGCAGTTACACACGAAGGAGATTAGCTAGGGGGACCTACGAGCAGTACTTC
cdr3_aa: CASSYTRRRLARGTYEQYF
d_call: .
clone_size: .
v_call: TRBV28
j_call: TRBJ2-7

cdr3_nt: TGCAGTGCAAGCCAGACTAGCGGGAGGACAGATACGCAGTATTTT
cdr3_aa: CSASQTSGRTDTQYF
d_call: TRBD2
clone_size: few
v_call: TRBV20-1
j_call: TRBJ2-3